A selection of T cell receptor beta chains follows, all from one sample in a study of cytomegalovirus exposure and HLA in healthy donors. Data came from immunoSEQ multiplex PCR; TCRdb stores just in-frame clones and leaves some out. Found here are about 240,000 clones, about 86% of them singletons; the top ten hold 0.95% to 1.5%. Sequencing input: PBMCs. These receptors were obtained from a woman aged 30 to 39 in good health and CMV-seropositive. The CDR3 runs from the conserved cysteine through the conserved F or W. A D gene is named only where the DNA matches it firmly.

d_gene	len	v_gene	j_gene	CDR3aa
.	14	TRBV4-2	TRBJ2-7	CASSQAVFPYEQYF
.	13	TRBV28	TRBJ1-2	CASSEAGDYGYTF
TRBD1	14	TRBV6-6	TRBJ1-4	CASSPQDRVEKLFF
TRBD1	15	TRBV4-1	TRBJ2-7	CASSLTGQGGYEQYF
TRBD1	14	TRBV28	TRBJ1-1	CASRAGQGGTEAFF
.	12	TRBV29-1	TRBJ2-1	CSVPQWSNEQFF
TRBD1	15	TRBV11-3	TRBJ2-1	CASSFGTGVDNEQFF
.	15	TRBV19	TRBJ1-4	CASSIDRQNNEKLFF
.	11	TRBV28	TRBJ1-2	CASSFVEGYTF
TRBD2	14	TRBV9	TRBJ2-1	CASSGASGINEQFF
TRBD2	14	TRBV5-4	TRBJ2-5	CASSTGLGQETQYF
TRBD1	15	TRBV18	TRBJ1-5	CASSPQTGGNQPQHF
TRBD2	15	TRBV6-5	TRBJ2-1	CASSLLAGVGHEQFF
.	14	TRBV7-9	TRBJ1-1	CASSLSQPYTEAFF
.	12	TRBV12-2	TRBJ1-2	CASVMRVYGYTF
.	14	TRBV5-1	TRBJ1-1	CASSLGQSNTEAFF
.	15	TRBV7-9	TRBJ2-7	CASSTYPRSHYEQYF
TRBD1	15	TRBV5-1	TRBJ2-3	CASSLTTGGTDTQYF
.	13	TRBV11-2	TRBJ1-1	CASRMGPGGEAFF